One sample yielded the 2 T cell receptor beta chains listed below, sequenced in a study of cytomegalovirus exposure and HLA in healthy donors. This PCR relied on a set of 60 Vbeta primers and 13 Jbeta primers. Clones were read by immunoSEQ multiplex PCR, and TCRdb kept only the in-frame ones, dropping some. The data contain some 180,000 clones, around 80% of them singletons. Sequencing input: PBMCs. The receptors here all came from a woman aged 55-70 years in good health and CMV-seropositive.

J is TRBJ1-1 and V is TRBV5-4, with 9 bases aligning to TRBD1. V trimming: 3 bases; J trimming: 5 bases; junction bases outside the gene matches: 8. There are 15 residues in the CDR3. From germline, CDR1 is SGHNT and CDR2 YYREEE (reference sequence). The CDR3 here is CASSSGTGRRTEAFF. Written as DNA, the CDR3 is TGTGCCAGCAGCTCCGGGACAGGGAGGAGGACTGAAGCTTTCTTT.

The rearrangement uses TRBV30 and TRBJ1-4; 7 bases align to TRBD1. The CDR3 runs to 13 residues. Per germline, CDR1 GTSNPN and CDR2 SVGIG (reference sequence). The V and J ends lost 4 bases and 8 bases, in that order; junction bases with no gene match: 7. The CDR3 spells CAWTTGRPEKLFF. The CDR3 DNA is TGTGCCTGGACGACAGGGCGGCCAGAAAAACTGTTTTTT.